This TCR beta chain was found in a study of blood T cell repertoires in COVID-19. The overall study: The origin of the acute and convalescent COVID-19 samples was the United States, Italy and Spain. T cells, B-cell-depleted T cells, or PBMCs supplied cDNA or gDNA.

Authors' analysis steps: Amplified reference gene primers provided the basis for estimating nucleated cell counts. Only in-frame clones appear in the TCRdb table, and some are missing; sequencing was by immunoSEQ multiplex PCR. The D gene and trimming were derived from the DNA, and the V and J assignments and clone size from that table. Of about 210,000 clones in the sample, around 83% were seen once. This CDR3 has 17 residues. Between the trimmed V and J ends, which lost 1 base and 4 bases, there was a span of 19 bases. Germline CDR1 MRHNA, CDR2 SNTAGT. The sequence was collected from a woman aged 45-60 years with acute or convalescent COVID-19. The sequencing sample was made of peripheral blood. The genes are TRBV6-4 and TRBJ1-2; D gene unclear. CDR3 loop: CASSDYRRAAKFYGYTF. CDR3 nucleotide sequence: TGTGCCAGCAGTGACTACCGGAGGGCAGCAAAATTCTATGGCTACACCTTC.